This T cell receptor (beta chain) originates from a study of shared clonotypes between healthy human individuals. Study as a whole: Serving as donors were two women and a few men, whose ages spanned 18 to 49.

With unsorted samples, genomic DNA was obtained from 100 million or so PBMCs. Germline values: CDR1 SNHLY, CDR2 FYNNEI. The CDR3 is 15 residues long. V trimming: 6 bases; J trimming: 4 bases; junction bases outside the gene matches: 7. Unsorted PBMC DNA was sequenced on ten immunoSEQ deep assay plates. Sequenced by immunoSEQ multiplex PCR; TCRdb stores in-frame clones only, minus some. This sample has about 560,000 clones, with just over 75% found just once. The chain has TRBV2 and TRBJ1-5, with 9 positions matching TRBD1. The TCR was taken from a woman in her thirties or forties in good health. Some clones in this sample may be carry-over from other donors' samples. The sequenced sample consisted of PBMCs. CDR3 loop: CASSGDREPNQPQHF. For the CDR3, the DNA is TGTGCCAGCAGCGGGGACAGGGAACCAAATCAGCCCCAGCATTTT.